The sequence of this T cell receptor (beta chain) was determined in a study of T cells after yellow fever vaccination. 5'RACE template switching generated TCR cDNA, adding a universal primer site and UMIs. TCRdb re-derived calls from the 5' RACE reads in MiXCR, one entry per CDR3 protein. The sample contains fewer than 500,000 distinct CDR3 sequences, 15% to 20% of which appear only once. Remarks on this clonotype: Its antigen remains unknown.

Overall study findings and caveats: CD4 and CD8 compartments shared a small share of clonotypes, likely from convergent recombination. When the response was secondary, it was weaker but reached its peak faster, day 5 versus 15.

The V end was cut by 5 bases, the J end by 4 bases, with 15 bases between. Germline assignment: CDR1 SGHTA and CDR2 FQGTGA. The CDR3 is 16 residues long. The chain links TRBV7-3 to TRBJ2-6; D is possibly TRBD1 (8 bases). This clonotype was sampled from a man between 18 and 35 years old who received the YFV17D yellow fever vaccine. The material was PBMCs, obtained before the yellow fever booster vaccination. CDR3 protein: CASSPQGGFGANVLTF. The CDR3 bases are TGTGCCAGCAGCCCACAGGGGGGGTTCGGGGCCAACGTCCTGACTTTC.